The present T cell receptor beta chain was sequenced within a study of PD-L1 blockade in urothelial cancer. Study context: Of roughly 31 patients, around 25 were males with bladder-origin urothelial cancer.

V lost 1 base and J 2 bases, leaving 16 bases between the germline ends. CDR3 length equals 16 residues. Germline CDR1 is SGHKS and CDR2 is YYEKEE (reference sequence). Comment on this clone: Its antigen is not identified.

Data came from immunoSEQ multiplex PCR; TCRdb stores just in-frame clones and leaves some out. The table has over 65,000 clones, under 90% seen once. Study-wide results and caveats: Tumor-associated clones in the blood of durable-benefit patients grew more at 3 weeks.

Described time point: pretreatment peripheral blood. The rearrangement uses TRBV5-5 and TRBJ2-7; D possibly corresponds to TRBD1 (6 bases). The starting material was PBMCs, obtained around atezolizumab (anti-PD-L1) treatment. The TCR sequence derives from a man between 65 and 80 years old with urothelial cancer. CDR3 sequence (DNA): TGTGCCAGCAGCTTGTTGAGGACAGCGGCAACCTACGAGCAGTACTTC. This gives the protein CASSLLRTAATYEQYF.